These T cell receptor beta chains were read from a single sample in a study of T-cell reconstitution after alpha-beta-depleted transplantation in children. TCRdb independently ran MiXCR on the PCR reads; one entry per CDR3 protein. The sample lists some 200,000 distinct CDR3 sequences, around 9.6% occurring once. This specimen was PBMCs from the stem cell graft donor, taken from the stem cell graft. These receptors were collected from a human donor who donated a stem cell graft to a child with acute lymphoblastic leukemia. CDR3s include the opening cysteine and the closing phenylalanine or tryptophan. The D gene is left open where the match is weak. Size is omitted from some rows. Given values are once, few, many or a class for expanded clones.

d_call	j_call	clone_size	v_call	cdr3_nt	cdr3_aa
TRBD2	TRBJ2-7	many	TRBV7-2	TGTGCCAGCAGCTTAGGTACAGCGGGGTTGGCCTACGAGCAGTACTTC	CASSLGTAGLAYEQYF
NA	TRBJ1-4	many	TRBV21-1	TGTGCCAGCAGCAAAACTCCGATGTGGGGACTTAATGAAAAACTGTTTTTT	CASSKTPMWGLNEKLFF
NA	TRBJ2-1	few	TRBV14	TGTGCCAGCAGCCAAGACTACAGCCGGGCACTCGTGGCTTACAATGAGCAGTTCTTC	CASSQDYSRALVAYNEQFF
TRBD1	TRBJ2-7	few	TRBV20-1	TGCAGTTCCCTAAAGACAGGGTCAAACTACGAGCAGTACTTC	CSSLKTGSNYEQYF
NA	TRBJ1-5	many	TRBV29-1	TGCAGCGTGACGCAGGGCAGGGGAAATCAGCCCCAGCATTTT	CSVTQGRGNQPQHF
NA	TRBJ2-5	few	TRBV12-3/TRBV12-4	TGTGCCAGCAGTTTTACTTGGGGGGAGCGAGAGACCCAGTACTTC	CASSFTWGERETQYF
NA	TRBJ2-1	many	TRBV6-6	TGTGCCAGCACCCGTGACGGGCCGCAGTTCTTC	CASTRDGPQFF
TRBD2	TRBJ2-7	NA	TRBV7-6	TGTGCCAGCAGCTTAGATAGACTAGCGGGGGGTTACGAGCAGTACTTC	CASSLDRLAGGYEQYF
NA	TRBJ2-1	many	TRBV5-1	TGCGCCAGCAGCTTATTTAATGGGAATGAGCAGTTCTTC	CASSLFNGNEQFF
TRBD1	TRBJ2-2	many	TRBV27	TGTGCCAGCAACCCAACAGGGGCGACCGGGGAGCTGTTTTTT	CASNPTGATGELFF
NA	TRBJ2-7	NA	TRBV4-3	TGCGCCAGCAGCCAAGACTGGCCGGCAGCCTACGAGCAGTACTTC	CASSQDWPAAYEQYF
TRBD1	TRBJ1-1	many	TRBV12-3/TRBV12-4	TGTGCCAGCAGTCGGACAGGCTACACTGAAGCTTTCTTT	CASSRTGYTEAFF
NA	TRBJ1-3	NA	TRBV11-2	TGTGCCAGCAGCTTTGGACAGACTTCTGGAAACACCATATATTTT	CASSFGQTSGNTIYF
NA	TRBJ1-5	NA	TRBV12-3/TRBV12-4	TGTGCCAGCATGTTTGGAGTTCTTGAGCCCCAGCATTTT	CASMFGVLEPQHF
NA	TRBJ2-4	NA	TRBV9	TGTGCCAGCAGCCCCACACGGGATATGGCCAAAAACATTCAGTACTTC	CASSPTRDMAKNIQYF
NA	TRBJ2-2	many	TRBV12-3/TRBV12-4	TGTGCCAGCAGTTTCTCTTCTGTGAGGAACACCGGGGAGCTGTTTTTT	CASSFSSVRNTGELFF
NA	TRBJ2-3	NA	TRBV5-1	TGCGCCAGCAGCTTCTCTGGGGGAGAGGGGCGAGAGTGGCAGTATTTT	CASSFSGGEGREWQYF
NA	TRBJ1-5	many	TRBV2	TGTGCCAGCAGGGGGAATCAGCCCCAGCATTTT	CASRGNQPQHF
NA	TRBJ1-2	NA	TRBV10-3	TGTGCCATCAGTGAGTCGGGTGCCCAAGGGGGCTACACCTTC	CAISESGAQGGYTF
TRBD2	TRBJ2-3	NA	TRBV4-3	TGCGCCAGCAGCCAAGACCCATCTAGCGGGGGGTGGGATACGCAGTATTTT	CASSQDPSSGGWDTQYF
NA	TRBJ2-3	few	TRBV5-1	TGCGCCAGCAGTACCACGAGGAATACGCAGTATTTT	CASSTTRNTQYF
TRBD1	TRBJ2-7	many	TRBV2	TGTGCCAGCAGTGAGAGGGCCTGGGACAGACCCTACGAGCAGTACTTC	CASSERAWDRPYEQYF
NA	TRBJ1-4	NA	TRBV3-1	TGTGCCAGCAGCCAAGGTGTTGAAAAACTGTTTTTT	CASSQGVEKLFF
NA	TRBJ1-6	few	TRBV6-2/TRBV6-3	TGTGCCAGCAGTTACTCGAATTCACCCCTCCACTTT	CASSYSNSPLHF
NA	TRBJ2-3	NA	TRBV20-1	TGCAGTGCTAGCGGACAGGGAGGGAGCACAGATACGCAGTATTTT	CSASGQGGSTDTQYF
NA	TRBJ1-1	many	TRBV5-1	TGCGCCAGCAGCTTGGCAGGGATCCCCCTTGAAGCTTTCTTT	CASSLAGIPLEAFF
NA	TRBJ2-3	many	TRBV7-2	TGTGCCAGCAGCTTAGGACGGGGGACCACAGATACGCAGTATTTT	CASSLGRGTTDTQYF
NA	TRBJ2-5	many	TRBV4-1	TGCGCCAGCAGCCCAAACCCAGATGCGAGGGAGACCCAGTACTTC	CASSPNPDARETQYF
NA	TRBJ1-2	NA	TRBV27	TGTGCCAGCCAGAGCTCGGGGCCTCTCTATGGCTACACCTTC	CASQSSGPLYGYTF
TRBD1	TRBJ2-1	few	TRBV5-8	TGTGCCAGCAGAGGGACAGAAAATGAGCAGTTCTTC	CASRGTENEQFF
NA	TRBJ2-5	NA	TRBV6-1	TGTGCCAGCACCAGAATCGAAACCCAGACCCAGTACTTC	CASTRIETQTQYF
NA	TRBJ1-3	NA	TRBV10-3	TGTGCCACTCAGACAAACCCCATATATTTT	CATQTNPIYF
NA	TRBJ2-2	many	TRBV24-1	TGTGCCACCAGTGATGCGACAGCCTCGAACACCGGGGAGCTGTTTTTT	CATSDATASNTGELFF
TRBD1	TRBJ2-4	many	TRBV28	TGTGCCAGCAGTAGCGACAGGGGTGTTGGGGTAGCCAAAAACATTCAGTACTTC	CASSSDRGVGVAKNIQYF
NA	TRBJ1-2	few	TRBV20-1	TGCAGTCCCACGGGGGGCGAGTATGGCTACACCTTC	CSPTGGEYGYTF
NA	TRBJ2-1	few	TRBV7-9	TGTGCCAGCAGCCCAGACGTCTGGGCAGGTGAGCAGTTCTTC	CASSPDVWAGEQFF
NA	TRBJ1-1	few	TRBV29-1	TGCAGCGTTGAAGAAGGGGCTTTGAACACTGAAGCTTTCTTT	CSVEEGALNTEAFF
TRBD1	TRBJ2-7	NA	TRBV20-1	TGCAGTGCCACCACCAAAGGACAGGGCTACGAGCAGTACTTC	CSATTKGQGYEQYF
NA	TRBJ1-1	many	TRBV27	TGTGCCAGCAGGTCTCCAGGGCTGAGCACTGAAGCTTTCTTT	CASRSPGLSTEAFF
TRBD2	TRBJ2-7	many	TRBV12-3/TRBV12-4	TGTGCCAGCAGTTTGCGCGGAACGGGGGGCTACGAGCAGTACTTC	CASSLRGTGGYEQYF
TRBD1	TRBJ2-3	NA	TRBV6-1	TGTGCCAGCAGTGAAGAGAGGCAGGGGGCGAAAGATACGCAGTATTTT	CASSEERQGAKDTQYF
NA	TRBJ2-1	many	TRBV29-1	TGCAGCGTGCACATTGGACAGACCTACAATGAGCAGTTCTTC	CSVHIGQTYNEQFF
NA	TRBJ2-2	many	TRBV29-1	TGCAGCGTTGGTCACAGCGCCGGGGAGCTGTTTTTT	CSVGHSAGELFF
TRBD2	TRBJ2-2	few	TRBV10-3	TGTGCCATCAGGAGCGGGGCGGGCACCGGGGAGCTGTTTTTT	CAIRSGAGTGELFF
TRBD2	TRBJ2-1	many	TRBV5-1	TGCGCCAGCAGCTTGGCGACTAGCGGGGGGTACAACAATGAGCAGTTCTTC	CASSLATSGGYNNEQFF
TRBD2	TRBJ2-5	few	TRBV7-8	TGTGCCAGCAGCCCAGGGACTAGCGGGGGGGCCAAAGAGACCCAGTACTTC	CASSPGTSGGAKETQYF
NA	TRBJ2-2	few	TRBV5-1	TGCGCCAGCAGAGAACAGCCGAACACCGGGGAGCTGTTTTTT	CASREQPNTGELFF
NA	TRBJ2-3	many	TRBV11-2	TGTGCCAGCAGCTTAGATGACAGACCTAGCACAGATACGCAGTATTTT	CASSLDDRPSTDTQYF
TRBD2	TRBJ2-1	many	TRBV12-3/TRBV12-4	TGTGCCAGCAGTCTTGGGTTAGCGGGGGGCCTGAACAATGAGCAGTTCTTC	CASSLGLAGGLNNEQFF
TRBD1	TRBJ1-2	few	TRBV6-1	TGTGCCAGCGGGGAACAGGGGCACTTTCAAGGCTACACCTTC	CASGEQGHFQGYTF
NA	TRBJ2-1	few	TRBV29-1	TGCAGCGTTGGGGGGCAGGGGATGGCCATTGAGCAGTTCTTC	CSVGGQGMAIEQFF
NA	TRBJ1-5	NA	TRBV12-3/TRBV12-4	TGTGCCAGCAGGCCCAATGTGGGGGGAAATCAGCCCCAGCATTTT	CASRPNVGGNQPQHF
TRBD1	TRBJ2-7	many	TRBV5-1	TGCGCCAGTGGGACAGACTCCTACGAGCAGTACTTC	CASGTDSYEQYF
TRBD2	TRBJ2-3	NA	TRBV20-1	TGCAGTGCATCTGGGACTAGCGGGGACCCAGATACGCAGTATTTT	CSASGTSGDPDTQYF
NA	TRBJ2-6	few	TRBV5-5	TGTGCCAGCAGCCCGCGGACCGATTCCTCTGGGGCCAACGTCCTGACTTTC	CASSPRTDSSGANVLTF
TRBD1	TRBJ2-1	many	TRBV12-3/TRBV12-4	TGTGCCAGCAGCCAAACAGGGGGCGCCTACAATGAGCAGTTCTTC	CASSQTGGAYNEQFF
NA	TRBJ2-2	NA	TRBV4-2	TGTGCCAGCAGCCCGGGGCTGGGGGCCACGAACACCGGGGAGCTGTTTTTT	CASSPGLGATNTGELFF
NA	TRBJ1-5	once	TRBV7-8	TGTGCCAGCAGCTTAGAAGGCGGGTATAGCAATCAGCCCCAGCATTTT	CASSLEGGYSNQPQHF
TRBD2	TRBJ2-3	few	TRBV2	TGTGCCAGCAGTGAAGGTACTAGCGGGGTAACAGATACGCAGTATTTT	CASSEGTSGVTDTQYF
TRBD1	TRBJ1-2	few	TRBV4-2	TGTGCCAGCAGCCAGGGGGACAGTTCTGGCTACACCTTC	CASSQGDSSGYTF